In its sample, the clone carrying this T cell receptor beta chain was seen a few times. Its cognate antigen is unknown. The germline V gene has CDR1 MDHEN and CDR2 SYDVKM. The CDR3 has 13 residues. V gave up 6 bases and J gave up 6 bases, with 15 bases separating them. These data come from a study of T cells after yellow fever vaccination. Study results and limitations: The secondary response showed a weaker magnitude and a faster peak, day 5 versus 15.

TCRdb re-derived calls from the 5' RACE reads in MiXCR, one entry per CDR3 protein. The profile covers hundreds of thousands of distinct CDR3 sequences, with roughly 14% appearing a single time and over 12% taken by the ten largest. Source: PBMCs, taken on the day of the yellow fever booster vaccination. The gene calls are TRBV28 and TRBJ2-7; tentatively, D is TRBD1 (6 bases). The origin of this receptor is a man younger than 40 who received the YFV17D yellow fever vaccine. CDR3 sequence: CASRQVGQFEQYF. The DNA of the CDR3 is TGTGCCAGCAGACAAGTAGGACAGTTCGAGCAGTACTTC.